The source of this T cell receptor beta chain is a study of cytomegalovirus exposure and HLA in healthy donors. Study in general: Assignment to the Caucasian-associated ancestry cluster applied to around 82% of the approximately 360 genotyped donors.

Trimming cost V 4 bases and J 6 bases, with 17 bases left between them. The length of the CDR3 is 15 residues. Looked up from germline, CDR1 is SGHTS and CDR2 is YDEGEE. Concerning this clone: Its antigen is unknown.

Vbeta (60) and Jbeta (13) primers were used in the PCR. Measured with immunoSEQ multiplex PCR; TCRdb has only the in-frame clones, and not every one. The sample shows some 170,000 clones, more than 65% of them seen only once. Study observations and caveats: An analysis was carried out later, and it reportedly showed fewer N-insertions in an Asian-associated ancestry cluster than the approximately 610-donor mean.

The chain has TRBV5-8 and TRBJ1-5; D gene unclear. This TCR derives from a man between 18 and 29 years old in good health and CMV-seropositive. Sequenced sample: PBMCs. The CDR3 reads CASSSPGYRIQPQHF. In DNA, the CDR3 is TGTGCCAGCAGCAGTCCGGGGTATAGGATTCAGCCCCAGCATTTT.